This TCR beta chain is from a study of T cell repertoires in cytomegalovirus infection. Study-level background: CMV epitopes in the study were HLA-C-restricted (recently identified) and HLA-B-restricted (well studied). The public TCR beta signatures pointed to both CMV infection and matching HLA type.

Study-level results: CMV carriers with the relevant HLA were identified by cumulative public TCR beta family frequency. The study found HLA-C-restricted CMV-specific TCR beta clonotypes dominating the ex vivo response.

Using its own MiXCR run on the reads, TCRdb lists one record per CDR3 protein. Altogether about 900,000 distinct CDR3 sequences are present, around a third being singletons, with the ten largest covering more than 12%. There are 19 residues in the CDR3. Germline CDR1 and CDR2: SGHVT and SQSDAQ. The junction had 16 bases not matched to a gene; V was cut back by 3 bases and J by 1 base. This clonotype was detected a few times. No antigen is known for it. The origin of this receptor is a human donor in good health (CMV status not recorded). Some clones in this sample may be carry-over from other donors' samples. The rearrangement joins TRBV7-4 to TRBJ2-5; 8 bases are shared with TRBD1. Sequences were derived from cultured CD8+ T cells from PBMCs, sampled from culture after CMV antigen stimulation. For the CDR3, the DNA is TGTGCCAGCAGCTTTTTAACCCCCCCGACAGGGGCGATCCAAGAGACCCAGTACTTC. This codes for CASSFLTPPTGAIQETQYF.